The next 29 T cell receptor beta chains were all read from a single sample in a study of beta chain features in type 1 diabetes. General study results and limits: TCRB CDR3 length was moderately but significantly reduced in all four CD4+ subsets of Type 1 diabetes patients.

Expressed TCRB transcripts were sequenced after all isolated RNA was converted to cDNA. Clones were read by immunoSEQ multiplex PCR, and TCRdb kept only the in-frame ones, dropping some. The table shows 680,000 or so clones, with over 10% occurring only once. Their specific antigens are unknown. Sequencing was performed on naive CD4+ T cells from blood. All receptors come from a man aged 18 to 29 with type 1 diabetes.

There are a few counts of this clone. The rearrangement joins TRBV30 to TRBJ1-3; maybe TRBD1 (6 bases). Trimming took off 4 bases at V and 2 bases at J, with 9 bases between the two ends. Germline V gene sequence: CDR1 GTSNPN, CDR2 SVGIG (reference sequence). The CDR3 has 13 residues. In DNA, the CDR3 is TGTGCCTGGAACAGGGAAACTGGAAACACCATATATTTT. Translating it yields CAWNRETGNTIYF.

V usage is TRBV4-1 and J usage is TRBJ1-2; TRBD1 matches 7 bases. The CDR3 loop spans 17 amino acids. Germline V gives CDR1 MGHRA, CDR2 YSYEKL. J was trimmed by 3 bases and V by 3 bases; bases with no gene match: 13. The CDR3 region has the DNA TGCGCCAGCAGCCATGGGGGGCAAGCGGGACAGCACTATGGCTACACCTTC. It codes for CASSHGGQAGQHYGYTF.

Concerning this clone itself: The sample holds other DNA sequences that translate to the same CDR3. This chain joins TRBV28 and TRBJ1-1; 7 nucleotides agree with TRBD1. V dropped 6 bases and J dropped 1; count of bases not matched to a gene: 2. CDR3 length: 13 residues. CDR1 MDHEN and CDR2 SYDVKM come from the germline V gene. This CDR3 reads CASRRQGNTEAFF. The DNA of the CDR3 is TGTGCCAGCAGAAGACAGGGGAACACTGAAGCTTTCTTT. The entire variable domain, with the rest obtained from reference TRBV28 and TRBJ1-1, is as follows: DVKVTQSSRYLVKRTGEKVFLECVQDMDHENMFWYRQDPGLGLRLIYFSYDVKMKEKGDIPEGYSVSREKKERFSLILESASTNQTSMYLCASRRQGNTEAFFGQGTRLTVV.

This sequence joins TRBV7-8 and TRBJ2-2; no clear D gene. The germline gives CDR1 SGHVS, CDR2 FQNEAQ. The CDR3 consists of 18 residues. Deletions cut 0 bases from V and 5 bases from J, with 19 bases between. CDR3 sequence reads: CASSLAYSETRRTGELFF. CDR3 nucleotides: TGTGCCAGCAGCTTAGCGTATTCGGAAACCCGTCGGACCGGGGAGCTGTTTTTT.

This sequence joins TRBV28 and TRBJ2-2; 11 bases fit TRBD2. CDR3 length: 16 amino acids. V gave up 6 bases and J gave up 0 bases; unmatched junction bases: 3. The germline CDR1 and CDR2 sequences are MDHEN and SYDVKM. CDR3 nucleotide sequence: TGTGCCAGCAGAACGACTAGCGGGGCGAACACCGGGGAGCTGTTTTTT. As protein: CASRTTSGANTGELFF.

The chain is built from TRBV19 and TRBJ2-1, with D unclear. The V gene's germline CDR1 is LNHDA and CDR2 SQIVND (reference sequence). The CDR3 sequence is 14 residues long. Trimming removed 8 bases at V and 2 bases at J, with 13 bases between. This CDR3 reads CASLDLTTYNEQFF. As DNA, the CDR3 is TGTGCCAGTCTTGACTTAACTACCTACAATGAGCAGTTCTTC.

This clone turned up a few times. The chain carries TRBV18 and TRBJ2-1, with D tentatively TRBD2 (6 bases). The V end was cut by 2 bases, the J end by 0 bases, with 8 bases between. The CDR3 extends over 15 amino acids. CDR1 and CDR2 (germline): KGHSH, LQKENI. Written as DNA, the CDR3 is TGTGCCAGCTCACCATCGCGGGACTCCTACAATGAGCAGTTCTTC. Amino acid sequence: CASSPSRDSYNEQFF. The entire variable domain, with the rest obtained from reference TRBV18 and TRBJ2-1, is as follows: NAGVMQNPRHLVRRRGQEARLRCSPMKGHSHVYWYRQLPEEGLKFMVYLQKENIIDESGMPKERFSAEFPKEGPSILRIQQVVRGDSAAYFCASSPSRDSYNEQFFGPGTRLTVL.

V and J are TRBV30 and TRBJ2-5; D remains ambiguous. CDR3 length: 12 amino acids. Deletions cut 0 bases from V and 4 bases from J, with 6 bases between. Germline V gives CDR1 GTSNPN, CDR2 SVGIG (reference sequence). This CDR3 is CAWSVRSETQYF. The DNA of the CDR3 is TGTGCCTGGAGTGTACGGTCAGAGACCCAGTACTTC.

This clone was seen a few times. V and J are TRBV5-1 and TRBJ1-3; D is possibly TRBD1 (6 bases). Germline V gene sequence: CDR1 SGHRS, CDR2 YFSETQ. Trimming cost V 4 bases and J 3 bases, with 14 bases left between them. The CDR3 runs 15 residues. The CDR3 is CASSPGQSYGNTIYF. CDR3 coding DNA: TGCGCCAGCAGCCCAGGACAGTCTTATGGAAACACCATATATTTT.

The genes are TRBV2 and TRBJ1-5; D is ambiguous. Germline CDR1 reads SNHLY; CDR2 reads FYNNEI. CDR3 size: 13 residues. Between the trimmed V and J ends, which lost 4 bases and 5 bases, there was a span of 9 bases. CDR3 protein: CASSGPLYQPQHF. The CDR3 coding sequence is TGTGCCAGCAGTGGACCCCTTTATCAGCCCCAGCATTTT.

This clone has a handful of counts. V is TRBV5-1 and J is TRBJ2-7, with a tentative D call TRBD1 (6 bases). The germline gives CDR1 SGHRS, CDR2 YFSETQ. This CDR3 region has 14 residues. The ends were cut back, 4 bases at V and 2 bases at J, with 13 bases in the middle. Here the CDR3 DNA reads TGCGCCAGCAGCCTACAGGGCTCGACCTACGAGCAGTACTTC. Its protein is CASSLQGSTYEQYF. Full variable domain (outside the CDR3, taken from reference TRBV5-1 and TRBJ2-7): KAGVTQTPRYLIKTRGQQVTLSCSPISGHRSVSWYQQTPGQGLQFLFEYFSETQRNKGNFPGRFSGRQFSNSRSEMNVSTLELGDSALYLCASSLQGSTYEQYFGPGTRLTVT.

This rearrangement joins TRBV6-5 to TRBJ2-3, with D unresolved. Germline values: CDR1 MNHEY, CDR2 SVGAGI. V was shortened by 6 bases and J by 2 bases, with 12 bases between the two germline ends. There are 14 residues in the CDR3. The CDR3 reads CASRTLGDTDTQYF. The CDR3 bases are TGTGCCAGCAGGACATTAGGAGACACAGATACGCAGTATTTT.

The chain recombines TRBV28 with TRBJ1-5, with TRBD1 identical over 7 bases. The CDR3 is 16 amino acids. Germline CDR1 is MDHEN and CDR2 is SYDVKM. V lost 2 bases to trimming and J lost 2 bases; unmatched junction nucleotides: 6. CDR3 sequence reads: CASSLGSGGGNQPQHF. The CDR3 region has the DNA TGTGCCAGCAGTTTAGGTTCAGGGGGAGGCAATCAGCCCCAGCATTTT. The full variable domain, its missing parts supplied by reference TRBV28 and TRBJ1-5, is DVKVTQSSRYLVKRTGEKVFLECVQDMDHENMFWYRQDPGLGLRLIYFSYDVKMKEKGDIPEGYSVSREKKERFSLILESASTNQTSMYLCASSLGSGGGNQPQHFGDGTRLSIL.

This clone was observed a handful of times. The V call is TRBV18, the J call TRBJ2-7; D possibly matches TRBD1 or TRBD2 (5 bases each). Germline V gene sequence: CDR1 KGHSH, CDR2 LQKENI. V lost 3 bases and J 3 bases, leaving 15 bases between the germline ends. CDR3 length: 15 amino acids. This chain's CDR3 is CASSPGATVDYEQYF. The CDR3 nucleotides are TGTGCCAGCTCACCCGGGGCCACTGTCGACTACGAGCAGTACTTC.

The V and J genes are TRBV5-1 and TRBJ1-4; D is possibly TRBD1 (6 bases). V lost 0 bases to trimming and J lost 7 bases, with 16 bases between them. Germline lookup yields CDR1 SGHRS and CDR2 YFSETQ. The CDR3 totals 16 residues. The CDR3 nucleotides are TGCGCCAGCAGCTTGGCCGACGGGGGGCGACTTGAAAAACTGTTTTTT. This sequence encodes CASSLADGGRLEKLFF.

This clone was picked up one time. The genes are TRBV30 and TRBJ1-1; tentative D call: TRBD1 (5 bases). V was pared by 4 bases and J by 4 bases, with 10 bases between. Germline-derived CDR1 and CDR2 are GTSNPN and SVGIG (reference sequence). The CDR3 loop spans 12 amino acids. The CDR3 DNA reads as TGTGCCTGGACTTCAGGGTCCACTGAAGCTTTCTTT. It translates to CAWTSGSTEAFF.

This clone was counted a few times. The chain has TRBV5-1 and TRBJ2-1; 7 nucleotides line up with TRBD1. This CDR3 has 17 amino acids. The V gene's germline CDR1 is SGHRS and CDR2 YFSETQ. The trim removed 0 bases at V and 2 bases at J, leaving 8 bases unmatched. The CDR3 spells CASSLETGTVTYNEQFF. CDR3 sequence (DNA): TGCGCCAGCAGCTTGGAGACAGGGACGGTTACCTACAATGAGCAGTTCTTC.

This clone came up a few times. Here the CDR3 reads CASRVQGAVGDTQYF. CDR3 in DNA: TGTGCCAGCAGGGTACAGGGGGCGGTCGGGGATACGCAGTATTTT. The chain couples TRBV28 to TRBJ2-3; 9 nucleotides line up with TRBD1. Looked up from germline, CDR1 is MDHEN and CDR2 is SYDVKM. CDR3 length equals 15 residues. The V and J ends lost 6 bases and 6 bases, in that order; junction bases with no gene match: 10.

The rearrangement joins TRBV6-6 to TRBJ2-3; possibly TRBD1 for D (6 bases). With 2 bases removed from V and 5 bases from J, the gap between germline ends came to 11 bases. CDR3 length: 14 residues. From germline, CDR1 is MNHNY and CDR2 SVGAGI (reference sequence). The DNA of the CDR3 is TGTGCCAGCAGTTACGGCAGGGGTGGAGATACGCAGTATTTT. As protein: CASSYGRGGDTQYF.

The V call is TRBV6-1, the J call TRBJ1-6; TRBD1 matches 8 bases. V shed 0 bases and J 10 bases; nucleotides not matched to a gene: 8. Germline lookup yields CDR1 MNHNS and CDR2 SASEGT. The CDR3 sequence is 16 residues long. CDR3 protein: CASSEAAGGLGSPLHF. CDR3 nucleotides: TGTGCCAGCAGTGAAGCGGCAGGGGGCCTCGGGTCACCCCTCCACTTT.

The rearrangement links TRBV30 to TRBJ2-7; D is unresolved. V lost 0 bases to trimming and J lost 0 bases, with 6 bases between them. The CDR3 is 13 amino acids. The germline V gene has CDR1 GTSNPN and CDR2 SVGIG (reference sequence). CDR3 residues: CAWSVRLSYEQYF. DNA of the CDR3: TGTGCCTGGAGTGTCCGACTCTCCTACGAGCAGTACTTC. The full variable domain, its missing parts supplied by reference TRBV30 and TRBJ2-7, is SQTIHQWPATLVQPVGSPLSLECTVEGTSNPNLYWYRQAAGRGLQLLFYSVGIGQISSEVPQNLSASRPQDRQFILSSKKLLLSDSGFYLCAWSVRLSYEQYFGPGTRLTVT.

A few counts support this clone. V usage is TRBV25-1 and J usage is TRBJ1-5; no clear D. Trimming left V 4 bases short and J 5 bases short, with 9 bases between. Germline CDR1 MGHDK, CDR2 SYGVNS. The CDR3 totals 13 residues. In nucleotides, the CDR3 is TGTGCCAGCAGTGGGCGGGATTATCAGCCCCAGCATTTT. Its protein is CASSGRDYQPQHF.

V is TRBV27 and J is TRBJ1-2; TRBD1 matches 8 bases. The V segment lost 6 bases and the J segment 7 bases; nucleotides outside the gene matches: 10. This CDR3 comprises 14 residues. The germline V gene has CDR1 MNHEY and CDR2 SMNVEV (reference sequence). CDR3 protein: CASRITQGASGYTF. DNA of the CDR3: TGTGCCAGCAGGATAACCCAGGGGGCCAGTGGCTACACCTTC.

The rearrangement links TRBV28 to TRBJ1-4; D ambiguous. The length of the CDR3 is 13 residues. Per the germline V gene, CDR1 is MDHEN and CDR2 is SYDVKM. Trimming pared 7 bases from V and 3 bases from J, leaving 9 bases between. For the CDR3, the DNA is TGTGCCAGCATTCAAGGGTCTAATGAAAAACTGTTTTTT. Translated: CASIQGSNEKLFF. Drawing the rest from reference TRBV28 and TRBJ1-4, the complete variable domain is DVKVTQSSRYLVKRTGEKVFLECVQDMDHENMFWYRQDPGLGLRLIYFSYDVKMKEKGDIPEGYSVSREKKERFSLILESASTNQTSMYLCASIQGSNEKLFFGSGTQLSVL.

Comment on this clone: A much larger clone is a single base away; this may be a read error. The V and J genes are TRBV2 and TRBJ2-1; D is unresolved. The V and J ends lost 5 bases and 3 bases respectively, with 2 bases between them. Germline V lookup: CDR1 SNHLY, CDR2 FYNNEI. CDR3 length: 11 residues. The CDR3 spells CASSFYNEQFF. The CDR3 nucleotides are TGTGCCAGCAGTTTCTACAATGAGCAGTTCTTC.

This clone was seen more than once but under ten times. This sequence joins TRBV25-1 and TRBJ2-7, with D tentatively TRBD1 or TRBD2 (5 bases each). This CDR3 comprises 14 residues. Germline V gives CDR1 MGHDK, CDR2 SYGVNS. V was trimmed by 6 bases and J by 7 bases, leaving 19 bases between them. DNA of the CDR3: TGTGCCAGCAGCCAACCGGGACCTCGGGATGAGCAGTACTTC. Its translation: CASSQPGPRDEQYF.

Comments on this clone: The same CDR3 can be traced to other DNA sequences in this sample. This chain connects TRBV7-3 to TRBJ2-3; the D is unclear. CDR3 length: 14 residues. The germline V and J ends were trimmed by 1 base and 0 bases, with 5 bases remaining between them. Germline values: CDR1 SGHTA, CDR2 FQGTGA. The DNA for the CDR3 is TGTGCCAGCAGCTTAAGGGCCAGCACAGATACGCAGTATTTT. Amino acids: CASSLRASTDTQYF. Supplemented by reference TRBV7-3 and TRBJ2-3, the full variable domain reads GAGVSQTPSNKVTEKGKYVELRCDPISGHTALYWYRQSLGQGPEFLIYFQGTGAADDSGLPNDRFFAVRPEGSVSTLKIQRTERGDSAVYLCASSLRASTDTQYFGPGTRLTVL.

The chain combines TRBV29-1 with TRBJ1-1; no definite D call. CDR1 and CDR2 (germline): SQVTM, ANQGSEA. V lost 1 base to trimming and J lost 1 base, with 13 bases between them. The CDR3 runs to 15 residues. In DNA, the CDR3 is TGCAGCGTTGAAGTTCGAAAGGAGAAGAACACTGAAGCTTTCTTT. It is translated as CSVEVRKEKNTEAFF.

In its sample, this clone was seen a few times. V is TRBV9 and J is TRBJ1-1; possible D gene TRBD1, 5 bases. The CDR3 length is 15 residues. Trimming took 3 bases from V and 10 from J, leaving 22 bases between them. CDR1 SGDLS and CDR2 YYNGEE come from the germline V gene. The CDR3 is CASSALVLVPGGAFF. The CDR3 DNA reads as TGTGCCAGCAGCGCTTTAGTTCTGGTCCCGGGGGGAGCTTTCTTT.